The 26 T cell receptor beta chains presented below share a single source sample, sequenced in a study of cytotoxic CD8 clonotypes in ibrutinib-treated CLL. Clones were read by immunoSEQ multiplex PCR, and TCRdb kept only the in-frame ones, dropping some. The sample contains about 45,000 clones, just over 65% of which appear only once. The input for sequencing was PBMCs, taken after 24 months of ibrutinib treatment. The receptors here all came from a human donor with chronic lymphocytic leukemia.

The CDR3 sequence: CASSPPGTGFNEKLFF. DNA for the CDR3: TGTGCCAGCTCACCACCGGGGACAGGCTTTAATGAAAAACTGTTTTTT. The V and J genes are TRBV18 and TRBJ1-4; 8 bases agree with TRBD1. With 0 bases clipped from V and 4 bases from J, the junction kept 4 bases outside the gene matches. Germline assignment: CDR1 KGHSH and CDR2 LQKENI. The CDR3 has 16 residues.

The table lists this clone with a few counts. DNA for the CDR3: TGTGCCAGCAGCTCAATTACCCGGGGTGAAGCTTTCTTT. Encoded protein: CASSSITRGEAFF. The chain combines TRBV7-6 with TRBJ1-1; D remains unclear. The CDR3 is 13 residues long. V was shortened by 4 bases and J by 7 bases, with 13 bases between the two germline ends. Germline V gene lookup returns CDR1 SGHVS and CDR2 FNYEAQ.

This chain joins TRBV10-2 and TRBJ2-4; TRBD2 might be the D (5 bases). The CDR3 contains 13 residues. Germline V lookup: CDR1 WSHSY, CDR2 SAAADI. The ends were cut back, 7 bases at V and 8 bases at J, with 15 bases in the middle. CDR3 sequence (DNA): TGCGCCAGCAAGTCGGGGATCGCGGACATTCAGTACTTC. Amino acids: CASKSGIADIQYF.

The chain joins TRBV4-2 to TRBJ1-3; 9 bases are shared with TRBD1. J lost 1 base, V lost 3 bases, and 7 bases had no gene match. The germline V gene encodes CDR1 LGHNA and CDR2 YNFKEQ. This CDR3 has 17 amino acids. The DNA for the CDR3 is TGTGCCAGCAGCCAGGGACAGGGAGGCGGTTCTGGAAACACCATATATTTT. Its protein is CASSQGQGGGSGNTIYF.

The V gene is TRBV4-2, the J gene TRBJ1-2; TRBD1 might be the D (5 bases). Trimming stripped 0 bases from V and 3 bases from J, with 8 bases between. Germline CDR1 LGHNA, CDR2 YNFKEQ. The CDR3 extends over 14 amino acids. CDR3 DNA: TGTGCCAGCAGCCAAGATGTCAGGGACTATGGCTACACCTTC. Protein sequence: CASSQDVRDYGYTF.

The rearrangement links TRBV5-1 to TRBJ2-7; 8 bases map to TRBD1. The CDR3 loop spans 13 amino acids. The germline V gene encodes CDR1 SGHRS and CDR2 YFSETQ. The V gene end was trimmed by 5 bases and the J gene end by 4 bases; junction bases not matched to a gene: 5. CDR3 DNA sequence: TGCGCCAGCAGGCAGGGGGCGTCTTACGAGCAGTACTTC. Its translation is CASRQGASYEQYF.

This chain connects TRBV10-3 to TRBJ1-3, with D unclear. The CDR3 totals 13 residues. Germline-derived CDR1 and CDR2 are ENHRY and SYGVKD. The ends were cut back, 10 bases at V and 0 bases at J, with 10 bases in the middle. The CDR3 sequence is CASSRDSGNTIYF. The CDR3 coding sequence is TGTGCCAGCTCCCGGGACTCTGGAAACACCATATATTTT.

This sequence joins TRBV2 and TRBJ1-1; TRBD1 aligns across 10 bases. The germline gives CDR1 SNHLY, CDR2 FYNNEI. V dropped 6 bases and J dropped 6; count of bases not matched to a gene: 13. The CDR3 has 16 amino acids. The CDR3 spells CASRVVTGGGLSEAFF. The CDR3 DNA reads TGTGCCAGCAGGGTGGTGACAGGGGGCGGTTTGTCTGAAGCTTTCTTT.

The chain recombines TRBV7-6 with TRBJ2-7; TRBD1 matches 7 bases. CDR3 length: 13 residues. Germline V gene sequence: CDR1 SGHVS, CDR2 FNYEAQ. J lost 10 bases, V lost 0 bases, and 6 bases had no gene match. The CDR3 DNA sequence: TGTGCCAGCAGCTTAGCGGTGACAGGGAATCAGTACTTC. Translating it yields CASSLAVTGNQYF.

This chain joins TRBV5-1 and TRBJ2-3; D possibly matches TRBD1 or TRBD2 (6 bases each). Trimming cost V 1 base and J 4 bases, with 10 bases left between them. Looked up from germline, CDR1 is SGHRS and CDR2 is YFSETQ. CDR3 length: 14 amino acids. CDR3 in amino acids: CASSLRGVADTQYF. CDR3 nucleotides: TGCGCCAGCAGCTTGAGGGGGGTCGCAGATACGCAGTATTTT.

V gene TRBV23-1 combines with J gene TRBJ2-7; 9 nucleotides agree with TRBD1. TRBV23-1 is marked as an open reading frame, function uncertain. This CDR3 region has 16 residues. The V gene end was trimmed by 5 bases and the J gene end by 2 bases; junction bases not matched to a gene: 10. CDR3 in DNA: TGCGCCAGCAGTTCCGGGACAGGGACAGGGCCCTACGAGCAGTACTTC. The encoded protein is CASSSGTGTGPYEQYF.

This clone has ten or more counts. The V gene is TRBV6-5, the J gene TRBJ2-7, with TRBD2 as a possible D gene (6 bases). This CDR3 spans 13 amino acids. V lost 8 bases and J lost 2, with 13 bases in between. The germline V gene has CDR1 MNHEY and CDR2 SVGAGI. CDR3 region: CASSGRLPYEQYF. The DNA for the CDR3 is TGTGCCAGCTCGGGGAGGCTCCCCTACGAGCAGTACTTC.

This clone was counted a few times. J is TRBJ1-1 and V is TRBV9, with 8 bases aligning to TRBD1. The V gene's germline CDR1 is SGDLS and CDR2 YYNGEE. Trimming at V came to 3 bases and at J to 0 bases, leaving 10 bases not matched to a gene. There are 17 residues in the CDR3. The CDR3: CASSGLPGQALNTEAFF. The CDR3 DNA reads TGTGCCAGCAGCGGACTCCCGGGACAGGCTTTGAACACTGAAGCTTTCTTT.

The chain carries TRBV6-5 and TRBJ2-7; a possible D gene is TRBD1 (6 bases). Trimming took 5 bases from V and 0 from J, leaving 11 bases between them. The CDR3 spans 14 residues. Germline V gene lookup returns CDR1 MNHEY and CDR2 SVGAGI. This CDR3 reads CASSAPGHSYEQYF. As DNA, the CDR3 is TGTGCCAGCAGTGCCCCGGGACACTCCTACGAGCAGTACTTC.

The CDR3 nucleotides are TGTGCCAGCAGCTTGTCCCCTAGGGGGAACCCCCACGAGCAGTACTTC. This gives the protein CASSLSPRGNPHEQYF. V is TRBV5-4 and J is TRBJ2-7; D may be TRBD1 (6 bases). This CDR3 comprises 16 residues. From germline, CDR1 is SGHNT and CDR2 YYREEE (reference sequence). V was clipped by 1 base and J by 5 bases, with 19 bases between them.

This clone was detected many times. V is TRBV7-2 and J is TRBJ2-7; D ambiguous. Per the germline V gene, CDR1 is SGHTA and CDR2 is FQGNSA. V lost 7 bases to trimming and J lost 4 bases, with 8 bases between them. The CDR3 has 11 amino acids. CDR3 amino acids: CASTTGYEQYF. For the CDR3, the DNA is TGTGCCAGCACTACCGGGTACGAGCAGTACTTC.

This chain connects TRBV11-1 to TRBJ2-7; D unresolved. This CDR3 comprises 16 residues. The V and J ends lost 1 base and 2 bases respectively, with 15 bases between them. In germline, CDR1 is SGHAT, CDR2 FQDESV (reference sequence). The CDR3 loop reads CASSLDSLPGPYEQYF. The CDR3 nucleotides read TGTGCCAGCAGCTTAGATTCCCTCCCCGGCCCCTACGAGCAGTACTTC. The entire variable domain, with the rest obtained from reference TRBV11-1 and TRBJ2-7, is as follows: EAEVAQSPRYKITEKSQAVAFWCDPISGHATLYWYRQILGQGPELLVQFQDESVVDDSQLPKDRFSAERLKGVDSTLKIQPAELGDSAMYLCASSLDSLPGPYEQYFGPGTRLTVT.

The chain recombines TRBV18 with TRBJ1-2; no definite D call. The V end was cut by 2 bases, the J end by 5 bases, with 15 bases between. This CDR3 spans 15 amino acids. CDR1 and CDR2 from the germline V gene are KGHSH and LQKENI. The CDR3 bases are TGTGCCAGCTCACCAGTGATGGGCAGAACGTATGGCTACACCTTC. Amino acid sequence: CASSPVMGRTYGYTF.

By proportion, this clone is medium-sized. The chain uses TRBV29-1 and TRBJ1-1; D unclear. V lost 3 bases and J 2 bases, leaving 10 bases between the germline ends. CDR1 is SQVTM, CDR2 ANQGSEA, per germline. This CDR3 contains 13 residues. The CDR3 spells CSVDVSGNTEAFF. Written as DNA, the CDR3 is TGCAGCGTTGATGTTTCGGGAAACACTGAAGCTTTCTTT. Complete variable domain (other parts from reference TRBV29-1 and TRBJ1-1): SAVISQKPSRDICQRGTSLTIQCQVDSQVTMMFWYRQQPGQSLTLIATANQGSEATYESGFVIDKFPISRPNLTFSTLTVSNMSPEDSSIYLCSVDVSGNTEAFFGQGTRLTVV.

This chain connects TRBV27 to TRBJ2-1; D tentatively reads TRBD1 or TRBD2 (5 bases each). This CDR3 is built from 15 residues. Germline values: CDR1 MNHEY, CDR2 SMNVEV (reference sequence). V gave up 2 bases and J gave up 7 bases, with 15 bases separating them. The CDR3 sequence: CASSLKAGGKNEQFF. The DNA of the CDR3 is TGTGCCAGCAGTTTAAAGGCTGGGGGAAAGAATGAGCAGTTCTTC.

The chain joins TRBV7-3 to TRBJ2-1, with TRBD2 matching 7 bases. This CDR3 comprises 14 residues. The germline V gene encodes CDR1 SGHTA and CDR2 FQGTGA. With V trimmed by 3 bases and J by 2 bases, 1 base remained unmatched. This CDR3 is CASSLRGTYNEQFF. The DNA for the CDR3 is TGTGCCAGCAGCTTGCGGGGGACCTACAATGAGCAGTTCTTC.

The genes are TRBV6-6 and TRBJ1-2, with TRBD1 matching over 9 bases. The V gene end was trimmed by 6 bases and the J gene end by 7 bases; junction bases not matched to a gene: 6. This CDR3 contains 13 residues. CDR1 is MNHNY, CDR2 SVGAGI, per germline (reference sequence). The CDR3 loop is CASSYRTGAGYTF. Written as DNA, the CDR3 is TGTGCCAGCAGCTATCGGACAGGGGCTGGCTACACCTTC.

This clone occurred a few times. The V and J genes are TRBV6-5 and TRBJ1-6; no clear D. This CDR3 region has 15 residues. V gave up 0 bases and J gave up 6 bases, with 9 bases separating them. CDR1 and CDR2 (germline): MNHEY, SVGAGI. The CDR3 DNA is TGTGCCAGCAGTTACTCTCGGCTGACTAATTCACCCCTCCACTTT. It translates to CASSYSRLTNSPLHF.

The CDR3 bases are TGTGCCAGCAGGTCGGGACAGGCCAACTATGGCTACACCTTC. Amino acids: CASRSGQANYGYTF. This rearrangement joins TRBV28 to TRBJ1-2; 8 bases map to TRBD1. The V gene's germline CDR1 is MDHEN and CDR2 SYDVKM. This CDR3 has 14 amino acids. V was clipped by 6 bases and J by 2 bases; unmatched bases: 5.

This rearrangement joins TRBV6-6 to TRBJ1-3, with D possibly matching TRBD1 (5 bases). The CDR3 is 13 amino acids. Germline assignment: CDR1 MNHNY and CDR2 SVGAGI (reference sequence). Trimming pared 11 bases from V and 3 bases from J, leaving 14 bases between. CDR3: CASRVLGGNTIYF. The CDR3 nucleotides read TGTGCCTCCAGGGTGTTAGGTGGAAACACCATATATTTT.

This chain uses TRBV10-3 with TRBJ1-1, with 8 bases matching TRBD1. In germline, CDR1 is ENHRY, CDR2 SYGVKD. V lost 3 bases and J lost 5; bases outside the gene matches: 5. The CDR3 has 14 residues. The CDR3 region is CAISDQGAVTEAFF. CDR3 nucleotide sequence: TGTGCCATCAGTGATCAGGGGGCAGTTACTGAAGCTTTCTTT.